Listed below are T cell receptor beta chains from one sample, sequenced in a study of response to subunit inactivated influenza vaccine. One entry per CDR3 protein results from TCRdb running MiXCR on the RT-PCR reads. Among about 780,000 distinct CDR3 sequences listed, under 20% were seen once. The sequenced sample was PBMCs from blood, obtained 5 to 6 days after vaccination. These receptors all stem from a man between 50 and 59 years old who received an inactivated influenza vaccine. Both conserved end residues are part of each CDR3. The D gene is left open where the match is weak. Size values are once, few and many counts, or a class for expanded clones, and some rows have none.

v_gene: TRBV20-1; d_gene: TRBD2; abundance: few; j_gene: TRBJ2-3; CDR3nt: TGCAGTGCTAGGGCCGGACTAGCGGGGCCCTCAGATACGCAGTATTTT; CDR3aa: CSARAGLAGPSDTQYF
v_gene: TRBV5-1; d_gene: TRBD1; abundance: few; j_gene: TRBJ2-7; CDR3nt: TGCGCCAGCAGCCTGAGAGCGCCGGGACAGGGCGCGAGGTACGAGCAGTACTTC; CDR3aa: CASSLRAPGQGARYEQYF
v_gene: TRBV7-9; d_gene: -; abundance: -; j_gene: TRBJ2-1; CDR3nt: TGTGCCAGCAGCTTAACCCCTTTTGAGCAGTTCTTC; CDR3aa: CASSLTPFEQFF
v_gene: TRBV29-1; d_gene: TRBD2; abundance: -; j_gene: TRBJ2-1; CDR3nt: TGCAGCGTTGGGGGTTTGGGGGCTAGCGGGAGAAAGAATGAGCAGTTCTTC; CDR3aa: CSVGGLGASGRKNEQFF
v_gene: TRBV5-1; d_gene: TRBD2; abundance: -; j_gene: TRBJ2-1; CDR3nt: TGCGCCAGCAGCCCATTGACTAGCGGGAGCGGCAATGAGCAGTTCTTC; CDR3aa: CASSPLTSGSGNEQFF
v_gene: TRBV12-3/TRBV12-4; d_gene: -; abundance: few; j_gene: TRBJ1-2; CDR3nt: TGTGCCAGCAGTCTTCGACAGTATATAGCTAACTATGGCTACACCTTC; CDR3aa: CASSLRQYIANYGYTF
v_gene: TRBV15; d_gene: -; abundance: few; j_gene: TRBJ1-5; CDR3nt: TGTGCCACCAGGGGTAATAGCAATCAGCCCCAGCATTTT; CDR3aa: CATRGNSNQPQHF
v_gene: TRBV20-1; d_gene: TRBD2; abundance: many; j_gene: TRBJ2-3; CDR3nt: TGCAGTGCTAGAGATGAGGGACTAGCCTCAGATACGCAGTATTTT; CDR3aa: CSARDEGLASDTQYF
v_gene: TRBV18; d_gene: -; abundance: -; j_gene: TRBJ2-7; CDR3nt: TGTGCCAGCGAATCGCGGAAAGGGTACGAGCAGTACTTC; CDR3aa: CASESRKGYEQYF
v_gene: TRBV5-5; d_gene: -; abundance: many; j_gene: TRBJ1-5; CDR3nt: TGTGCCAGCAGCTTGCTGGAGGGGCCTTATAATCAGCCCCAGCATTTT; CDR3aa: CASSLLEGPYNQPQHF
v_gene: TRBV28; d_gene: -; abundance: many; j_gene: TRBJ2-1; CDR3nt: TGTGCCAGCAGTTTAGCGGGACCCTCCTACAATGAGCAGTTCTTC; CDR3aa: CASSLAGPSYNEQFF
v_gene: TRBV12-3/TRBV12-4; d_gene: -; abundance: many; j_gene: TRBJ1-4; CDR3nt: TGTGCCAGCAGTTTGGGTGCAACTAATGAAAAACTGTTTTTT; CDR3aa: CASSLGATNEKLFF
v_gene: TRBV20-1; d_gene: -; abundance: -; j_gene: TRBJ2-3; CDR3nt: TGCAGTGCCAGGACTCCGATCACAGATACGCAGTATTTT; CDR3aa: CSARTPITDTQYF
v_gene: TRBV12-3/TRBV12-4; d_gene: TRBD1; abundance: few; j_gene: TRBJ1-1; CDR3nt: TGTGCCAGCAGTTGGACAGGGGCAGGGAACACTGAAGCTTTCTTT; CDR3aa: CASSWTGAGNTEAFF
v_gene: TRBV6-5; d_gene: -; abundance: many; j_gene: TRBJ2-1; CDR3nt: TGTGCCAGCAGTTACTCGAGCCAGGGGGGGGATGAGCAGTTCTTC; CDR3aa: CASSYSSQGGDEQFF
v_gene: TRBV6-2/TRBV6-3; d_gene: TRBD2; abundance: -; j_gene: TRBJ2-1; CDR3nt: TGTGCCAGCAGTCCACGACCGGGACTAGCGGTGTACAATGAGCAGTTCTTC; CDR3aa: CASSPRPGLAVYNEQFF
v_gene: TRBV6-1; d_gene: -; abundance: few; j_gene: TRBJ2-4; CDR3nt: TGTGCCAGCAGTCGGGATCTAAGGGGAGCCAAAAACATTCAGTACTTC; CDR3aa: CASSRDLRGAKNIQYF
v_gene: TRBV28; d_gene: TRBD1; abundance: few; j_gene: TRBJ1-2; CDR3nt: TGTGCCAGCATCCCCCCGGGGCTGAGGGGGCCCGGCTACACCTTC; CDR3aa: CASIPPGLRGPGYTF
v_gene: TRBV7-9; d_gene: -; abundance: few; j_gene: TRBJ2-7; CDR3nt: TGTGCCAGCAGCGAACCGGGACGGAGAGGCTACGAGCAGTACTTC; CDR3aa: CASSEPGRRGYEQYF
v_gene: TRBV11-2; d_gene: -; abundance: -; j_gene: TRBJ1-6; CDR3nt: TGTGCCACCGGGGGGGGGTTCTCTCGGTATAATTCACCCCTCCACTTT; CDR3aa: CATGGGFSRYNSPLHF
v_gene: TRBV6-2/TRBV6-3; d_gene: TRBD1; abundance: -; j_gene: TRBJ2-5; CDR3nt: TGTGCCAGCAGTTCTGGACAGGGGGCTTTCGAGACCCAGTACTTC; CDR3aa: CASSSGQGAFETQYF
v_gene: TRBV12-3/TRBV12-4; d_gene: -; abundance: -; j_gene: TRBJ2-2; CDR3nt: TGTGCCAGCAGTTTACCAAAGGGGACCGGGGAGCTGTTTTTT; CDR3aa: CASSLPKGTGELFF
v_gene: TRBV12-3/TRBV12-4; d_gene: TRBD2; abundance: many; j_gene: TRBJ2-5; CDR3nt: TGTGCCAGCAGTAGGACTAGCGGGATCCAAGAGACCCAGTACTTC; CDR3aa: CASSRTSGIQETQYF
v_gene: TRBV12-3/TRBV12-4; d_gene: TRBD2; abundance: -; j_gene: TRBJ2-3; CDR3nt: TGTGCCAGCAGCCCTCGGACTAGCGGGTCTAGCACAGATACGCAGTATTTT; CDR3aa: CASSPRTSGSSTDTQYF
v_gene: TRBV6-1; d_gene: -; abundance: few; j_gene: TRBJ2-2; CDR3nt: TGTGCCAGCAGGACAAGGCCGGGCACCGGGGAGCTGTTTTTT; CDR3aa: CASRTRPGTGELFF
v_gene: TRBV30; d_gene: -; abundance: -; j_gene: TRBJ1-5; CDR3nt: TGTGCCTGGACCCCAGGGCGACTGCATAGCAATCAGCCCCAGCATTTT; CDR3aa: CAWTPGRLHSNQPQHF
v_gene: TRBV5-1; d_gene: -; abundance: -; j_gene: TRBJ2-7; CDR3nt: TGCGCCAGCAGCTTGATTTACAGGTTTTCCCACGAGCAGTACTTC; CDR3aa: CASSLIYRFSHEQYF
v_gene: TRBV7-2; d_gene: TRBD2; abundance: few; j_gene: TRBJ2-7; CDR3nt: TGTGCCAGCAGCTTAGGCGGTGGCGGGAGTATCTACGAGCAGTACTTC; CDR3aa: CASSLGGGGSIYEQYF
v_gene: TRBV28; d_gene: TRBD1; abundance: few; j_gene: TRBJ2-5; CDR3nt: TGTGCCAGCAGTCGGGACAGTAATTGGGAGACCCAGTACTTC; CDR3aa: CASSRDSNWETQYF
v_gene: TRBV6-1; d_gene: -; abundance: many; j_gene: TRBJ2-7; CDR3nt: TGTGCCAGCAGTGACCGACCGATATACGAGCAGTACTTC; CDR3aa: CASSDRPIYEQYF
v_gene: TRBV7-2; d_gene: TRBD2; abundance: few; j_gene: TRBJ2-5; CDR3nt: TGTGCCAGCAGCGTACCTAGCGGGAGGAGGGAGACCCAGTACTTC; CDR3aa: CASSVPSGRRETQYF
v_gene: TRBV20-1; d_gene: TRBD2; abundance: -; j_gene: TRBJ2-7; CDR3nt: TGCAGTGCAACATCGACTAGCGGGACCTACGAGCAGTACTTC; CDR3aa: CSATSTSGTYEQYF
v_gene: TRBV7-6; d_gene: -; abundance: many; j_gene: TRBJ2-3; CDR3nt: TGTGCCAGCGGGCATAGCACAGATACGCAGTATTTT; CDR3aa: CASGHSTDTQYF
v_gene: TRBV10-1; d_gene: -; abundance: -; j_gene: TRBJ2-1; CDR3nt: TGCGCCAGCAGTGAGTGGGGGGATGAGCAGTTCTTC; CDR3aa: CASSEWGDEQFF
v_gene: TRBV20-1; d_gene: -; abundance: few; j_gene: TRBJ2-4; CDR3nt: TGCAGTGCTAGCGGCGCCCTCGAAAACATTCAGTACTTC; CDR3aa: CSASGALENIQYF
v_gene: TRBV7-9; d_gene: -; abundance: -; j_gene: TRBJ2-5; CDR3nt: TGTGCCAGCACCTGGGGGATAGGGGCGTATGAGACCCAGTACTTC; CDR3aa: CASTWGIGAYETQYF
v_gene: TRBV20-1; d_gene: -; abundance: few; j_gene: TRBJ2-7; CDR3nt: TGCAGTGCCGTCGGCGGGGGGACAGGGATTTACGAGCAGTACTTC; CDR3aa: CSAVGGGTGIYEQYF
v_gene: TRBV24-1; d_gene: -; abundance: -; j_gene: TRBJ1-2; CDR3nt: TGTGCCACCAGCCAGGGACGGTTCTATGGCTACACCTTC; CDR3aa: CATSQGRFYGYTF
v_gene: TRBV6-6; d_gene: -; abundance: few; j_gene: TRBJ1-4; CDR3nt: TGTGCCAGCAGGACCGATGAAAAACTGTTTTTT; CDR3aa: CASRTDEKLFF
v_gene: TRBV11-2; d_gene: -; abundance: -; j_gene: TRBJ2-7; CDR3nt: TGTGCCAGCAGGTTGGGTGTTGACTACGAGCAGTACTTC; CDR3aa: CASRLGVDYEQYF
v_gene: TRBV6-1; d_gene: -; abundance: few; j_gene: TRBJ1-3; CDR3nt: TGTGCCAGCAGTCCCCAGTCTGGAAACACCATATATTTT; CDR3aa: CASSPQSGNTIYF
v_gene: TRBV21-1; d_gene: -; abundance: few; j_gene: TRBJ2-7; CDR3nt: TGTGCCAGCAGCAAATTCGGAACGTCGCGGGACTGTTCCTACGAGCAGTACTTC; CDR3aa: CASSKFGTSRDCSYEQYF
v_gene: TRBV6-1; d_gene: TRBD2; abundance: few; j_gene: TRBJ2-1; CDR3nt: TGTGCCAGCAGTCCTAGCGGGGAAAGATACAATGAGCAGTTCTTC; CDR3aa: CASSPSGERYNEQFF
v_gene: TRBV4-1; d_gene: TRBD1; abundance: few; j_gene: TRBJ1-1; CDR3nt: TGCGCCAGCAGCTCCACAGGGGGGACGAACACTGAAGCTTTCTTT; CDR3aa: CASSSTGGTNTEAFF
v_gene: TRBV3-1; d_gene: -; abundance: -; j_gene: TRBJ2-5; CDR3nt: TGTGCCAGCAGCCCCCGGGACTCCATCGGGCCAGAGACCCAGTACTTC; CDR3aa: CASSPRDSIGPETQYF
v_gene: TRBV7-8; d_gene: -; abundance: -; j_gene: TRBJ1-5; CDR3nt: TGTGCCAGCAGCTTAATACAGGGCAATCAGCCCCAGCATTTT; CDR3aa: CASSLIQGNQPQHF
v_gene: TRBV7-2; d_gene: -; abundance: few; j_gene: TRBJ2-3; CDR3nt: TGTGCCAGCAGCCCCCAGGCCGAAATTACTACGCAGTATTTT; CDR3aa: CASSPQAEITTQYF
v_gene: TRBV28; d_gene: -; abundance: few; j_gene: TRBJ2-5; CDR3nt: TGTGCCAGCACACAGCGGCCTACCCAAGAGACCCAGTACTTC; CDR3aa: CASTQRPTQETQYF
v_gene: TRBV28; d_gene: -; abundance: -; j_gene: TRBJ2-3; CDR3nt: TGTGCCAGCAGTCCCCGGCCCTTGAGCACAGATACGCAGTATTTT; CDR3aa: CASSPRPLSTDTQYF
v_gene: TRBV25-1; d_gene: -; abundance: -; j_gene: TRBJ2-5; CDR3nt: TGTGCCAGCAGTAGAGGGGTAAAAGAGACCCAGTACTTC; CDR3aa: CASSRGVKETQYF
v_gene: TRBV5-1; d_gene: -; abundance: -; j_gene: TRBJ1-1; CDR3nt: TGCGCCAGCAGCTTGGGTAACCCATCAAAGGGGATGAACACTGAAGCTTTCTTT; CDR3aa: CASSLGNPSKGMNTEAFF